One and the same sample provided the 26 T cell receptor beta chains below, sequenced in a study of blood T cell repertoires in COVID-19. Measured with immunoSEQ multiplex PCR; TCRdb has only the in-frame clones, and not every one. This sample has under 300,000 clones, with around 85% found just once. The sequenced material came from peripheral blood. The receptors stem from a woman aged 80 or over with acute or convalescent COVID-19.

The rearrangement links TRBV19 to TRBJ1-1, with a tentative D call TRBD1 (5 bases). The CDR3 is made up of 14 amino acids. CDR1 and CDR2 (germline): LNHDA, SQIVND (reference sequence). Deletions cut 9 bases from V and 0 bases from J, with 14 bases between. Here the CDR3 reads CASMRGDLNTEAFF. CDR3 nucleotide sequence: TGTGCCAGCATGCGGGGGGATTTGAACACTGAAGCTTTCTTT.

This clone was seen repeatedly, ten times or more. The chain combines TRBV19 with TRBJ1-1; D perhaps matches TRBD1 (6 bases). The germline CDR1 and CDR2 sequences are LNHDA and SQIVND (reference sequence). V lost 7 bases, J lost 0 bases, and 9 bases lay in between. The CDR3 loop spans 13 amino acids. The CDR3 nucleotides read TGTGCCAGTATGGGACACCTGAACACTGAAGCTTTCTTT. It codes for CASMGHLNTEAFF.

The chain employs TRBV7-9 and TRBJ1-4; D gene uncertain. CDR1 and CDR2 (germline): SEHNR, FQNEAQ (reference sequence). The CDR3 sequence is 14 residues long. The V end lost 5 bases, the J end lost 7 bases, and 14 bases lay between the germline ends. CDR3: CASSPTNSREKLFF. The CDR3 DNA is TGTGCCAGCAGCCCTACGAACTCCCGTGAAAAACTGTTTTTT.

The chain recombines TRBV6-5 with TRBJ2-3, with D tentatively TRBD1 (5 bases). Germline V CDR1 and CDR2: MNHEY, SVGAGI. V lost 7 bases, J lost 0 bases, and 11 bases lay in between. The CDR3 sequence is 14 residues long. This chain's CDR3 is CASNHRWSTDTQYF. Written as DNA, the CDR3 is TGTGCCAGCAACCACAGGTGGAGCACAGATACGCAGTATTTT.

The V call is TRBV28, the J call TRBJ1-2; 9 nucleotides align to TRBD1. Germline CDR1 is MDHEN and CDR2 is SYDVKM. Germline trimming cut 5 bases from V and 8 bases from J; bases unmatched to any gene: 6. This CDR3 has 13 amino acids. The CDR3 nucleotides read TGTGCCAGCAGTACGGGACAGGGATCCGGCTACACCTTC. Protein: CASSTGQGSGYTF.

The chain combines TRBV30 with TRBJ1-3; 7 bases are a match to TRBD1. Trimming at V came to 0 bases and at J to 8 bases, leaving 4 bases not matched to a gene. This CDR3 is built from 13 residues. Looked up from germline, CDR1 is GTSNPN and CDR2 is SVGIG (reference sequence). As DNA, the CDR3 is TGTGCCTGGAGTGTGTCAGGGGGGCACACCATATATTTT. It encodes CAWSVSGGHTIYF.

The chain recombines TRBV7-9 with TRBJ1-6, with D possibly matching TRBD1 (6 bases). This CDR3 region has 15 residues. V lost 5 bases to trimming and J lost 7 bases, with 15 bases between them. Germline assignment: CDR1 SEHNR and CDR2 FQNEAQ (reference sequence). CDR3 sequence reads: CASSAAGGRNSPLHF. DNA for the CDR3: TGTGCCAGCAGCGCCGCGGGGGGCAGGAATTCACCCCTCCACTTT.

The chain links TRBV7-9 to TRBJ1-1; perhaps TRBD1 as D (6 bases). The V end was cut by 2 bases, the J end by 6 bases, with 7 bases between. There are 12 residues in the CDR3. Germline V gene sequence: CDR1 SEHNR, CDR2 FQNEAQ (reference sequence). The CDR3 DNA is TGTGCCAGCAGCTTACAGGGGTCTGAAGCTTTCTTT. Translation gives CASSLQGSEAFF.

This clone appeared a single time. The chain's CDR3 is CASSESRLAGTTDTQYF. DNA of the CDR3: TGCGCCAGCAGTGAGTCGCGCCTAGCGGGGACTACAGATACGCAGTATTTT. The rearrangement uses TRBV10-2 and TRBJ2-3; 9 positions match TRBD2. Trimming at V came to 0 bases and at J to 3 bases, leaving 7 bases not matched to a gene. Per germline, CDR1 WSHSY and CDR2 SAAADI. The CDR3 extends over 17 amino acids.

The V call is TRBV6-5, the J call TRBJ2-4; 7 bases are a match to TRBD2. Germline V gene lookup returns CDR1 MNHEY and CDR2 SVGAGI. V dropped 9 bases and J dropped 7; count of bases not matched to a gene: 12. This CDR3 is 14 amino acids long. The CDR3 spells CASRLGRGKNIQYF. CDR3 nucleotide sequence: TGTGCCAGTAGGCTAGGGCGGGGGAAGAACATTCAGTACTTC.

In this sample, this clone turned up a few times. The chain is built from TRBV10-3 and TRBJ2-7, with TRBD1 matching over 10 bases. V shed 0 bases, J shed 5 bases, and the junction held 4 bases outside the gene matches. There are 15 residues in the CDR3. CDR1 is ENHRY, CDR2 SYGVKD, per germline. The CDR3: CAISESTGGTDEQYF. The CDR3 DNA is TGTGCCATCAGTGAGTCGACAGGGGGCACGGACGAGCAGTACTTC.

V is TRBV27 and J is TRBJ2-2, with D possibly matching TRBD1 (6 bases). The CDR3 length is 14 residues. Germline assignment: CDR1 MNHEY and CDR2 SMNVEV (reference sequence). V was shortened by 0 bases and J by 6 bases, with 8 bases between the two germline ends. The CDR3 sequence is CASSLSRTAGELFF. In DNA, the CDR3 is TGTGCCAGCAGTTTATCCAGGACAGCCGGGGAGCTGTTTTTT.

This clone was counted a single time. The J gene is TRBJ2-7, the V gene TRBV2, with 7 bases matching TRBD1. The CDR3 covers 12 residues. CDR1 and CDR2 (germline): SNHLY, FYNNEI. V was pared by 8 bases and J by 4 bases, with 5 bases of the junction left unmatched. CDR3 residues: CASGEQGYEQYF. The CDR3 DNA reads as TGTGCCAGCGGGGAACAGGGGTACGAGCAGTACTTC.

This clone was seen once. The genes are TRBV7-3 and TRBJ1-1; TRBD1 matches at 9 bases. V lost 5 bases to trimming and J lost 5 bases; unmatched junction nucleotides: 6. This CDR3 contains 14 residues. The germline gives CDR1 SGHTA, CDR2 FQGTGA. The CDR3 protein is CASSTTGGWTEAFF. The CDR3 DNA is TGTGCCAGCAGCACAACAGGGGGCTGGACTGAAGCTTTCTTT.

V usage is TRBV2 and J usage is TRBJ1-3; D is ambiguous. Germline CDR1 and CDR2: SNHLY and FYNNEI. V dropped 5 bases and J dropped 4 bases, with 15 bases sitting between them. The length of the CDR3 is 15 residues. CDR3: CASSSEGPKGNTIYF. The CDR3, as DNA: TGTGCCAGCAGTTCGGAGGGCCCGAAGGGAAACACCATATATTTT.

V usage is TRBV7-9 and J usage is TRBJ1-6; D remains ambiguous. V lost 0 bases and J lost 0, with 9 bases in between. This CDR3 is built from 17 residues. The germline V gene encodes CDR1 SEHNR and CDR2 FQNEAQ (reference sequence). The CDR3 sequence is CASSLAVGSSYNSPLHF. The CDR3 DNA reads TGTGCCAGCAGCTTAGCCGTGGGGAGCTCCTATAATTCACCCCTCCACTTT.

The chain couples TRBV5-1 to TRBJ1-1; D is possibly TRBD1 (6 bases). V gave up 4 bases and J gave up 4 bases, with 14 bases separating them. The CDR3 is made up of 14 amino acids. Germline V gives CDR1 SGHRS, CDR2 YFSETQ. The chain's CDR3 is CASSPQGSVTEAFF. CDR3 DNA: TGCGCCAGCAGCCCCCAGGGGTCTGTCACTGAAGCTTTCTTT.

A few counts support this clone. The chain has TRBV6-5 and TRBJ1-5; weak D call: TRBD1 (6 bases). Trimming shortened V by 5 bases and J by 6 bases, and 17 bases separated the two germline ends. The CDR3 has 15 residues. Germline assignment: CDR1 MNHEY and CDR2 SVGAGI. CDR3 loop: CASSPGGTGSQPQHF. The CDR3, as DNA: TGTGCCAGCAGTCCTGGTGGCACAGGGTCTCAGCCCCAGCATTTT.

This clone was seen only a few times. This chain uses TRBV29-1 with TRBJ1-2; 10 bases are shared with TRBD1. CDR3 length: 11 amino acids. The V segment lost 7 bases and the J segment 8 bases; nucleotides outside the gene matches: 4. Germline V gene data show CDR1 as SQVTM and CDR2 as ANQGSEA. The CDR3 DNA reads as TGCAGCGCGGACAGGGGGGGCGGCTACACCTTC. Encoded protein: CSADRGGGYTF. The whole variable domain, filled in from reference TRBV29-1 and TRBJ1-2, reads SAVISQKPSRDICQRGTSLTIQCQVDSQVTMMFWYRQQPGQSLTLIATANQGSEATYESGFVIDKFPISRPNLTFSTLTVSNMSPEDSSIYLCSADRGGGYTFGSGTRLTVV.

The chain couples TRBV7-9 to TRBJ1-3; D unclear. V was shortened by 5 bases and J by 2 bases, with 10 bases between the two germline ends. Germline-derived CDR1 and CDR2 are SEHNR and FQNEAQ (reference sequence). CDR3 length: 14 amino acids. The chain's CDR3 is CASSREVPGNTIYF. The CDR3 nucleotides are TGTGCCAGCAGCCGGGAGGTACCTGGAAACACCATATATTTT. The whole variable domain, filled in from reference TRBV7-9 and TRBJ1-3, reads DTGVSQNPRHKITKRGQNVTFRCDPISEHNRLYWYRQTLGQGPEFLTYFQNEAQLEKSRLLSDRFSAERPKGSFSTLEIQRTEQGDSAMYLCASSREVPGNTIYFGEGSWLTVV.

This sequence joins TRBV29-1 and TRBJ1-2; 11 bases fit TRBD1. The V segment lost 7 bases and the J segment 3 bases; nucleotides outside the gene matches: 7. The V gene's germline CDR1 is SQVTM and CDR2 ANQGSEA. This CDR3 spans 14 amino acids. CDR3 residues: CSARTGGMDYGYTF. The CDR3 DNA reads TGCAGCGCTAGGACAGGGGGCATGGACTATGGCTACACCTTC. The entire variable domain, with the rest obtained from reference TRBV29-1 and TRBJ1-2, is as follows: SAVISQKPSRDICQRGTSLTIQCQVDSQVTMMFWYRQQPGQSLTLIATANQGSEATYESGFVIDKFPISRPNLTFSTLTVSNMSPEDSSIYLCSARTGGMDYGYTFGSGTRLTVV.

The V and J genes are TRBV6-5 and TRBJ2-3, with TRBD2 identical over 11 bases. The ends lost 4 bases at V and 3 bases at J; junction bases unmatched: 3. The CDR3 spans 15 residues. CDR1 is MNHEY and CDR2 is SVGAGI in the germline V gene. CDR3 DNA: TGTGCCAGCAGTTTAGCGGGGGGGCCGACAGATACGCAGTATTTT. This sequence encodes CASSLAGGPTDTQYF.

This clone was seen more than once but under ten times. V and J are TRBV6-5 and TRBJ2-7; D is possibly TRBD2 (6 bases). V lost 6 bases to trimming and J lost 4 bases, with 10 bases between them. Looked up from germline, CDR1 is MNHEY and CDR2 is SVGAGI. The CDR3 extends over 12 amino acids. CDR3 nucleotides: TGTGCCAGCAGCCTTGGGGGGTACGAGCAGTACTTC. It is translated as CASSLGGYEQYF.

As DNA, the CDR3 is TGTGCCAGCAGCTTAGACGCCCTAAACCCCTATGGCTACACCTTC. Translating gives CASSLDALNPYGYTF. V usage is TRBV7-2 and J usage is TRBJ1-2; no clear D gene. The CDR3 spans 15 residues. The germline CDR1 and CDR2 sequences are SGHTA and FQGNSA. V lost 1 base and J lost 4, with 13 bases in between.

This rearrangement joins TRBV6-5 to TRBJ1-2; 10 bases align to TRBD1. Unmatched junction bases numbered 8, after V lost 2 bases and J lost 8 bases. This CDR3 spans 15 amino acids. Germline V lookup: CDR1 MNHEY, CDR2 SVGAGI. In DNA form, the CDR3 reads TGTGCCAGCAGTTACACAAGGACAGGGGGATCCGGCTACACCTTC. This encodes CASSYTRTGGSGYTF.

This sequence joins TRBV5-4 and TRBJ2-1; 12 bases match TRBD1. The V segment lost 1 base and the J segment 5 bases; nucleotides outside the gene matches: 4. This CDR3 is built from 16 residues. Germline V gene data show CDR1 as SGHNT and CDR2 as YYREEE (reference sequence). CDR3 bases: TGTGCCAGCAGCTTGAGGGACAGGGGGCTAGACAATGAGCAGTTCTTC. Amino acid sequence: CASSLRDRGLDNEQFF.